These 5 T cell receptor beta chains were sequenced from one sample in a study of early T cells in non-severe SARS-CoV-2 infection. From the 5' RACE reads, TCRdb called clonotypes with MiXCR, one entry per CDR3 protein. Here the sample spans about 80,000 distinct CDR3 sequences, around 5% being singletons. The material was whole blood, obtained at baseline. Receptor source: an adult who was a healthcare worker with PCR-confirmed SARS-CoV-2 infection or an uninfected control (not recorded which).

The V gene is TRBV6-1, the J gene TRBJ1-1, with TRBD1 identical over 9 bases. The trim removed 4 bases at V and 8 bases at J, leaving 2 bases unmatched. CDR3 length: 12 amino acids. Germline values: CDR1 MNHNS, CDR2 SASEGT. In DNA form, the CDR3 reads TGTGCCAGCAGTGCTGACAGGGGGGAAGCTTTCTTT. It yields the protein CASSADRGEAFF.

The table lists this clonotype with many counts. The chain carries TRBV18 and TRBJ1-1; D not certain. CDR3 length equals 14 residues. CDR1 is KGHSH, CDR2 LQKENI, per germline. Trimming left V 1 base short and J 1 base short, with 7 bases between. CDR3 DNA sequence: TGTGCCAGCTCACCACTGAGTGAGAACACTGAAGCTTTCTTT. The encoded protein is CASSPLSENTEAFF.

This clonotype was seen at least ten times. V and J are TRBV7-2 and TRBJ2-7; either TRBD1 or TRBD2 may supply D (5 bases each). The V gene lost 3 bases and the J gene lost 5 bases, with 11 bases spanning the gap. CDR1 is SGHTA, CDR2 FQGNSA, per germline. The CDR3 sequence is 13 residues long. This chain's CDR3 is CASSFGRGNEQYF. CDR3 in DNA: TGTGCCAGCAGCTTCGGACGGGGCAACGAGCAGTACTTC.

This clonotype showed up many times. The CDR3 spells CASSVDSYNEQFF. The CDR3 DNA reads as TGTGCCAGCAGCGTAGACTCCTACAATGAGCAGTTCTTC. The chain recombines TRBV9 with TRBJ2-1; D is unclear. The CDR3 spans 13 residues. V dropped 0 bases and J dropped 0 bases, with 1 base sitting between them. Germline loops: CDR1 SGDLS, CDR2 YYNGEE.

This clonotype appeared a few times. This chain connects TRBV27 to TRBJ1-5; D is uncertain. The germline CDR1 and CDR2 sequences are MNHEY and SMNVEV (reference sequence). The CDR3 loop spans 12 amino acids. Trimming stripped 2 bases from V and 16 bases from J, with 15 bases between. For the CDR3, the DNA is TGTGCCAGCAGTTTAAAGCCTACGAATAAACATTTT. Translation: CASSLKPTNKHF.